The 16 T cell receptor beta chains reported below all come from one sample, sequenced in a study of a mutant IDH1 vaccine in newly diagnosed glioma (dated by TCRdb to the early 2020s). The method behind the library was the immunoSEQ multiplex PCR assay. TCRdb stores this immuneACCESS table with in-frame sequences only. Part of the clones is absent; in the studies checked, under half of the shortfall reflects unresolved V genes, and no reason is known for the rest. For this sample there are about 92,000 clones; about 80% appear just once. The top ten clonotypes cover around 7% of the sample. In light of the paper, this sample's time point label describes: baseline, week 1 (first vaccination visit). The sample's treatment or condition label, in plain terms: pre-vaccination baseline after standard-of-care therapy. Sequenced material: PBMCs, taken from a glioma patient treated with radiotherapy, temozolomide or both. The receptor set was obtained from a man aged 40-50 years with glioma.

V and J are TRBV6-5 and TRBJ2-6, with D uncertain. In germline, CDR1 is MNHEY, CDR2 SVGAGI. V was clipped by 1 base and J by 2 bases, with 9 bases between them. This CDR3 contains 16 residues. The CDR3 loop is CASSYLGPAGANVLTF. The CDR3 DNA follows: TGTGCCAGCAGTTACTTGGGCCCTGCTGGGGCCAACGTCCTGACTTTC.

The chain couples TRBV13 to TRBJ2-1; the match to TRBD2 covers 8 bases. V lost 5 bases to trimming and J lost 6 bases; unmatched junction nucleotides: 9. This CDR3 has 15 amino acids. Looked up from germline, CDR1 is PRHDT and CDR2 is FYEKMQ (reference sequence). This CDR3 is CASSTTGGRGNEQFF. In DNA, the CDR3 is TGTGCCAGCAGCACAACGGGAGGGCGAGGCAATGAGCAGTTCTTC.

The chain recombines TRBV4-1 with TRBJ2-1; no definite D call. The CDR3 totals 12 residues. The germline V and J ends were trimmed by 1 base and 10 bases, with 8 bases remaining between them. Germline CDR1 and CDR2: MGHRA and YSYEKL. This CDR3 reads CASSQGGNEQFF. The CDR3 DNA reads TGCGCCAGCAGCCAAGGCGGTAACGAGCAGTTCTTC.

V and J are TRBV4-2 and TRBJ2-7; tentatively, D is TRBD1 or TRBD2 (5 bases each). Germline loops: CDR1 LGHNA, CDR2 YNFKEQ. This CDR3 spans 17 amino acids. Trimming pared 2 bases from V and 6 bases from J, leaving 23 bases between. Here the CDR3 DNA reads TGTGCCAGCAGCCAAAAACCGGTGGGGCTAGCCACGAGCGAGCAGTACTTC. Translation gives CASSQKPVGLATSEQYF.

This clone was observed a single time. The chain joins TRBV2 to TRBJ2-3, with D perhaps TRBD2 (5 bases). CDR1 is SNHLY and CDR2 is FYNNEI in the germline V gene. The CDR3 is 14 residues long. V was cut by 1 base and J by 4 bases, with 9 bases left in between. This CDR3 is CASSEDVGADTQYF. As DNA, the CDR3 is TGTGCCAGCAGTGAAGACGTCGGGGCAGATACGCAGTATTTT.

This chain joins TRBV6-6 and TRBJ2-3; no clear D gene. Trimming cost V 11 bases and J 1 base, with 16 bases left between them. This CDR3 has 14 residues. CDR1 and CDR2 (germline): MNHNY, SVGAGI (reference sequence). The DNA for the CDR3 is TGTGCCTGCGCGTGGGGAAGTGGCACAGATACGCAGTATTTT. It encodes CACAWGSGTDTQYF.

The genes are TRBV7-2 and TRBJ2-7; 7 positions match TRBD2. V shed 6 bases, J shed 3 bases, and the junction held 8 bases outside the gene matches. This CDR3 spans 14 amino acids. Germline V gives CDR1 SGHTA, CDR2 FQGNSA. CDR3 amino acids: CASRRASGSYEQYF. CDR3 DNA: TGTGCCAGCAGGAGGGCTAGCGGAAGCTACGAGCAGTACTTC.

V is TRBV6-6 and J is TRBJ1-5; 8 nucleotides match TRBD1. The CDR3 loop spans 15 amino acids. Germline CDR1 reads MNHNY; CDR2 reads SVGAGI (reference sequence). J gave up 0 bases and V 6 bases, and 4 bases lay outside the gene matches. This CDR3 reads CASRQDRDSNQPQHF. In DNA, the CDR3 is TGTGCCAGCAGGCAGGACAGGGATAGCAATCAGCCCCAGCATTTT.

This clone turned up a few times. The genes are TRBV6-5 and TRBJ1-5, with D maybe TRBD1 (6 bases). CDR1 is MNHEY and CDR2 is SVGAGI in the germline V gene. The CDR3 extends over 15 amino acids. Trimming removed 9 bases at V and 0 bases at J, with 15 bases between. The CDR3 reads CASKKGVYSNQPQHF. CDR3 in DNA: TGTGCCAGTAAGAAGGGGGTTTATAGCAATCAGCCCCAGCATTTT.

The CDR3 nucleotides are TGTGCCAGCAGCTGGAGGACAGGGGGTAACACTGAAGCTTTCTTT. This gives the protein CASSWRTGGNTEAFF. The gene calls are TRBV11-1 and TRBJ1-1; 10 positions match TRBD1. This CDR3 has 15 residues. The V gene end was trimmed by 4 bases and the J gene end by 2 bases; junction bases not matched to a gene: 4. The germline CDR1 and CDR2 sequences are SGHAT and FQDESV (reference sequence).

The chain has TRBV13 and TRBJ1-1; D is uncertain. This CDR3 contains 15 residues. Trimming shortened V by 1 base and J by 10 bases, and 19 bases separated the two germline ends. Germline V gives CDR1 PRHDT, CDR2 FYEKMQ (reference sequence). Here the CDR3 reads CASSLVGNPSLGAFF. The CDR3 DNA is TGTGCCAGCAGCTTAGTAGGCAACCCGAGCCTGGGAGCTTTCTTT. The complete variable domain, with remaining parts taken from reference TRBV13 and TRBJ1-1, reads AAGVIQSPRHLIKEKRETATLKCYPIPRHDTVYWYQQGPGQDPQFLISFYEKMQSDKGSIPDRFSAQQFSDYHSELNMSSLELGDSALYFCASSLVGNPSLGAFFGQGTRLTVV.

V and J are TRBV7-2 and TRBJ2-5; D is tentatively TRBD1 or TRBD2 (5 bases each). The germline V gene encodes CDR1 SGHTA and CDR2 FQGNSA. Deletions cut 5 bases from V and 1 base from J, with 14 bases between. CDR3 length equals 15 residues. CDR3 protein: CASSPRDVPQETQYF. CDR3 sequence (DNA): TGTGCCAGCAGCCCCCGGGACGTTCCCCAAGAGACCCAGTACTTC.

The gene calls are TRBV5-1 and TRBJ2-1, with 15 bases lining up with TRBD2. Germline V gene lookup returns CDR1 SGHRS and CDR2 YFSETQ. The J segment lost 9 bases and the V segment lost 4 bases, leaving 8 bases of the junction unmatched. The CDR3 covers 16 residues. In nucleotides, the CDR3 is TGCGCCAGCAGCCCCGGACTAGCGGGGGGGCAGAGTGAGCAGTTCTTC. The encoded protein is CASSPGLAGGQSEQFF.

The chain combines TRBV5-5 with TRBJ2-4; D remains ambiguous. The V gene's germline CDR1 is SGHKS and CDR2 YYEKEE (reference sequence). V lost 0 bases, J lost 5 bases, and 6 bases lay in between. CDR3 size: 13 residues. This CDR3 reads CASSLGLENIQYF. As DNA, the CDR3 is TGTGCCAGCAGCTTGGGGTTAGAAAACATTCAGTACTTC.

The chain combines TRBV4-3 with TRBJ2-7; TRBD1 matches 9 bases. This CDR3 has 14 amino acids. Germline CDR1 reads LGHNA; CDR2 reads YSLEER. With 4 bases clipped from V and 4 bases from J, the junction kept 5 bases outside the gene matches. The CDR3 bases are TGCGCCAGCAGCCTTTGGGACAGGGCGTACGAGCAGTACTTC. Amino acid sequence: CASSLWDRAYEQYF.

This clone has only a few counts. The junction and the germline gene differ at one end; a read error may be behind it. V usage is TRBV7-7 and J usage is TRBJ2-5; D is possibly TRBD1 (6 bases). CDR1 and CDR2 (germline): SSHAT, FNYEAQ (reference sequence). The CDR3 extends over 14 amino acids. The CDR3 DNA reads as TGTGCTAGCAGCACCAGGGGTCCGGCTGAGACCCAGTACTTC. Encoded protein: CASSTRGPAETQYF. The full variable domain, with the rest looked up from reference TRBV7-7 and TRBJ2-5, is GAGVSQSPRYKVTKRGQDVTLRCDPISSHATLYWYQQALGQGPEFLTYFNYEAQPDKSGLPSDRFSAERPEGSISTLTIQRTEQRDSAMYRCASSTRGPAETQYFGPGTRLLVL.